This T cell receptor beta chain was observed in a study of blood T cell repertoires in COVID-19. As for the study in general: Nucleic acid was either cDNA or gDNA, and it came from T cells, B-cell-depleted T cells, or PBMCs.

Those who participated ranged in age from roughly 18 to 89 years and resided in approximately 23 US areas. J lost 5 bases, V lost 7 bases, and 4 bases had no gene match. CDR1 and CDR2 (germline): SNHLY, FYNNEI. This CDR3 contains 14 residues. This table comes from immunoSEQ multiplex PCR, and its TCRdb copy is limited to in-frame clones, with some not included. The sample has about 440,000 clones, roughly 91% seen once; the top ten hold 0.6%. The clonotype originates from a man between 18 and 29 years old who had recovered from COVID-19. This sequence joins TRBV2 and TRBJ2-1; 11 bases are shared with TRBD1. The sample taken for sequencing was PBMCs or T cells enriched from blood (not recorded which). CDR3 residues: CASIGQGAHNEQFF. For the CDR3, the DNA is TGTGCCAGCATAGGACAGGGGGCTCACAATGAGCAGTTCTTC.